The TCR beta chain under discussion was sequenced for a study of shared clonotypes between healthy human individuals. This CDR3 is built from 14 residues. Trimming removed 4 bases from V and 4 bases from J; junction bases left unmatched: 3. Germline V CDR1 and CDR2: LNHDA, SQIVND (reference sequence). A CD45RA-negative memory subset and a CD45RA+ naive subset were separated from the CD4+ cells. This clone was counted only a few times. Its antigen is not known. General observations from the study: It was the non-shared clonotypes that had lower generation probabilities than clonotypes shared by all four donors.

Profiled with immunoSEQ multiplex PCR; TCRdb holds only in-frame clones, not every one. Of about 2.4 million clones listed, more than 80% are singletons. This chain uses TRBV19 with TRBJ1-4; 7 nucleotides match TRBD1. This TCR was sampled from a young man in good health. What was sequenced was naive CD4+ T cells sorted from blood. This sample's subset: CD45RA+ positively selected. For the CDR3, the DNA is TGTGCCAGTAGTACGACAGGGAATAATGAAAAACTGTTTTTT. Translated, it gives CASSTTGNNEKLFF.